These T cell receptor beta chains were read from a single sample in a study of cytomegalovirus exposure and HLA in healthy donors. Generated by immunoSEQ multiplex PCR, the TCRdb table keeps only in-frame clones and is missing some. The sample holds 55,000 to 80,000 clones, approximately 94% seen once. The sample comprised PBMCs. The receptors here all came from a man in his late teens or twenties in good health and CMV-seropositive. The CDR3 runs from the conserved cysteine through the conserved F or W. The D gene is left open where the match is weak. Clone size is shown for a subset of rows, as once, few, many or a class of expanded clone.

D gene,clone size,J gene,V gene,CDR3 DNA,CDR3 protein
-,-,TRBJ1-2,TRBV27,TGTGCCAGCGTTCCATCCACAGGGTCTTACTATGGCTACACCTTC,CASVPSTGSYYGYTF
-,-,TRBJ2-7,TRBV6-5,TGTGCCAGCAGTTACCCCCATTACGAGCAGTACTTC,CASSYPHYEQYF
-,-,TRBJ2-7,TRBV7-2,TGTGCCAGCAGCCGACAGCCAGGGCCACCCTACGAGCAGTACTTC,CASSRQPGPPYEQYF
TRBD1,-,TRBJ1-1,TRBV6-1,TGTGCCAGCAGTGACCAGGGGGACTGGAACACTGAAGCTTTCTTT,CASSDQGDWNTEAFF
-,-,TRBJ2-2,TRBV5-6,TGTGCCAGCAGCTTTGTACGGTACACCGGGGAGCTGTTTTTT,CASSFVRYTGELFF
TRBD2,-,TRBJ2-7,TRBV9,TGTGCCAGCAGCGCCCAAGGACTAGCCGCTTACGAGCAGTACTTC,CASSAQGLAAYEQYF
-,-,TRBJ2-3,TRBV5-1,TGCGCCAGCAGCTCGGACAAAAGCACAGATACGCAGTATTTT,CASSSDKSTDTQYF
TRBD1,-,TRBJ1-2,TRBV5-4,TGTGCCAGCAGCTTTCTCAGGGGGCAGCGTCGCTATGGCTACACCTTC,CASSFLRGQRRYGYTF
-,-,TRBJ1-2,TRBV6-6,TGTGCCAGCAGTTACTCGCAGGCAAGTGAACATGGCTACACCTTC,CASSYSQASEHGYTF
-,-,TRBJ1-3,TRBV7-6,TGTGCCAGCAGCTTCCAGGGATTCTCTGGAAACACCATATATTTT,CASSFQGFSGNTIYF
-,-,TRBJ1-2,TRBV7-9,TGTGCCAGCAGCTTACCCCGAGGGTATGGCTACACCTTC,CASSLPRGYGYTF
-,-,TRBJ1-1,TRBV6-5,TGTGCCAGCAGTTACGAAGCGGTGGGGACTGAAGCTTTCTTT,CASSYEAVGTEAFF
TRBD1,-,TRBJ2-7,TRBV15,TGTGCCACCAGCAGAGATCCTTTTAGGGACAGGGAAGACGAGCAGTACTTC,CATSRDPFRDREDEQYF
-,-,TRBJ2-1,TRBV29-1,TGCAGCGCCGGACGGGGTAGTGGCCTCAATGAGCAGTTCTTC,CSAGRGSGLNEQFF
-,-,TRBJ2-3,TRBV25-1,TGTGCCAGCAGTGAATACATAGATACGCAGTATTTT,CASSEYIDTQYF
-,-,TRBJ1-6,TRBV6-5,TGTGCCAGCAGTTCCCCCTACTCACCCCTCCACTTT,CASSSPYSPLHF
TRBD1,-,TRBJ1-2,TRBV28,TGTGCCAGCAGCTCCGGACAGGTCTATGGCTACACCTTC,CASSSGQVYGYTF
-,-,TRBJ2-7,TRBV5-1,TGCGCCAGCAGCGCGAAAGGGGGATCCTACTACGAGCAGTACTTC,CASSAKGGSYYEQYF
-,-,TRBJ2-7,TRBV6-5,TGTGCCAGCAGCTTCTACTACGAGCAGTACTTC,CASSFYYEQYF
-,-,TRBJ2-7,TRBV28,TGTGCCAGCAGCCTCGAGGTGGGAGGCCTACCCTACGAGCAGTACTTC,CASSLEVGGLPYEQYF
TRBD1,-,TRBJ1-2,TRBV5-1,TGCGCCAGCAGCCTCGATGGGGACAGTACTAGGGGCCACTATGGCTACACCTTC,CASSLDGDSTRGHYGYTF
-,-,TRBJ2-5,TRBV6-5,TGTGCCAGCCGGAGTCCAGCGGCGGACCAAGAGACCCAGTACTTC,CASRSPAADQETQYF
TRBD1,-,TRBJ1-3,TRBV5-1,TGCGCCAGCAGCTTTTCGGGACAGATGCTAAACACCATATATTTT,CASSFSGQMLNTIYF
TRBD1,-,TRBJ1-6,TRBV2,TGTGCCAGCAGTGAAGCGGGGATAACCGGGGACAGGGAATATAATTCACCCCTCCACTTT,CASSEAGITGDREYNSPLHF
-,once,TRBJ2-7,TRBV6-1,TGTGCCAGCAGTCACTTTTCCTACGAGCAGTACTTC,CASSHFSYEQYF
-,-,TRBJ1-2,TRBV10-3,TGTGCCATCAGCGGACAGAAAGATGGCTACACCTTC,CAISGQKDGYTF
TRBD2,-,TRBJ2-3,TRBV5-4,TGTGCCAGCAGGGCCGGAGGGGCGGGAGTATCAAGGGTTACGCAGTATTTT,CASRAGGAGVSRVTQYF
TRBD1,-,TRBJ2-5,TRBV5-1,TGCGCCAGCAGCCGGGACAGCGAGCAAGAGACCCAGTACTTC,CASSRDSEQETQYF
-,-,TRBJ1-1,TRBV27,TGTGCCAGCAACTACGCCCTTAGTAAAGCTTTCTTT,CASNYALSKAFF
TRBD1,-,TRBJ2-7,TRBV19,TGTGCCAGTAGTATTGGGGACAGGGACTCCTACGAGCAGTACTTC,CASSIGDRDSYEQYF
-,-,TRBJ1-1,TRBV30,TGTGCCTGGTCCTATGACAGGTTGGGCACTGAAGCTTTCTTT,CAWSYDRLGTEAFF
TRBD2,-,TRBJ2-5,TRBV5-1,TGCGCCAGCAGCTTGTCCTCTAGCGGGGGGGCCGAGACCCAGTACTTC,CASSLSSSGGAETQYF
TRBD1,-,TRBJ1-2,TRBV19,TGTGCCAGTAATTCCCGGGACAGGGGTCGGGGTGGCTACACCTTC,CASNSRDRGRGGYTF
-,-,TRBJ2-5,TRBV18,TGTGCCAGCTCACCACCGGTTTCACAGGGCAAGACCCAGTACTTC,CASSPPVSQGKTQYF
-,-,TRBJ2-7,TRBV7-2,TGTGCCAGCAGCGTTACTGCGTTTTCCTACGAGCAGTACTTC,CASSVTAFSYEQYF
TRBD1,-,TRBJ1-6,TRBV27,TGTGCCAGCTCTTATGGGGACAGATCTAATTCACCCCTCCACTTT,CASSYGDRSNSPLHF
-,-,TRBJ1-2,TRBV28,TGTGCCAGCAGTTTACCCACGACAGGCAACTATGGCTACACCTTC,CASSLPTTGNYGYTF
TRBD1,-,TRBJ1-4,TRBV5-1,TGCGCCAGCAGCTCTTCCGGGACAGGGGATGAAAAACTGTTTTTT,CASSSSGTGDEKLFF
TRBD2,-,TRBJ2-3,TRBV28,TGTGCCAGCAGTTTTTACGGGAGGGCCAGGGCTACGCAGTATTTT,CASSFYGRARATQYF
-,-,TRBJ1-4,TRBV9,TGTGCCAGCAGCGTAGGTCAGGGCCGTGAAAAACTGTTTTTT,CASSVGQGREKLFF
-,-,TRBJ1-1,TRBV10-1,TGCGCTTGCTCGGAGGGTCGTGAGGGGAACACTGAAGCTTTCTTT,CACSEGREGNTEAFF
-,-,TRBJ2-7,TRBV9,TGTGCCAGCAGCCTTAGGTTCGGGTACGAGCAGTACTTC,CASSLRFGYEQYF